Described below is a single TCR beta chain sequence and its context. The CDR3 totals 12 residues. Trimming at V came to 10 bases and at J to 0 bases, leaving 0 bases not matched to a gene. The germline gives CDR1 MNHGY, CDR2 SAAAGT. The data derive from a study of cytomegalovirus exposure and HLA in healthy donors. Use of 60 Vbeta and 13 Jbeta primers characterized the PCR. This table comes from immunoSEQ multiplex PCR, and its TCRdb copy is limited to in-frame clones, with some not included. The sample shows some 200,000 clones, over 70% of them seen only once. This receptor was taken from a man aged 45-65 years in good health and CMV-seronegative. Sequenced material: PBMCs. V and J are TRBV6-8 and TRBJ2-5; 9 bases are a match to TRBD2. CDR3 amino acids: CAIAGDQETQYF. The CDR3 DNA reads TGTGCCATAGCGGGGGACCAAGAGACCCAGTACTTC.